Described below is a single T cell receptor (beta chain) sequence and its context. Its target is unknown. Germline CDR1 is KGHDR and CDR2 is SFDVKD. The CDR3 covers 15 residues. The V gene lost 5 bases and the J gene lost 1 base, with 13 bases spanning the gap. The TCR beta cDNA libraries contained unique molecular identifiers. TCRdb re-analysed the PCR reads in MiXCR, keeping a single row per CDR3 protein. The table lists hundreds of thousands of distinct CDR3 sequences, approximately 59% of them singletons. This entry comes from a study of post-analysis software for immune sequencing data. Study conclusions and caveats: Significantly decreased normalized Chao1 diversity was recorded for multiple sclerosis patients relative to controls. Co-batched samples clustered tightly together by F measure. In patients, roughly 5 TRBV segments were more frequent than in controls, with TRBV5-6, TRBV5-1 and TRBV20-1 among them.

What was sequenced was blood. This TCR was recovered from a girl aged 2 to 9 with multiple sclerosis. J is TRBJ2-5 and V is TRBV24-1, with a possible D match to TRBD1 (6 bases). The CDR3 loop reads CATSAGRQVQETQYF. The CDR3 nucleotides read TGTGCCACCAGTGCGGGGCGACAGGTCCAAGAGACCCAGTACTTC.